The source of this TCR beta chain is a study of tumor and adjacent non-tumor tissue in lung cancer. Study results and limitations: Significantly higher TCR diversity was found in tumor than normal lung.

As for this clonotype: What it recognizes is unknown.

This sample's RNA came from whole unsorted tissue. The library came from three nested PCR rounds adapted from ARM-PCR protocols. Via MiXCR, TCRdb re-called the multiplex PCR reads, giving one row per CDR3 protein. Of over 60,000 distinct CDR3 sequences in the sample, about 80% were seen once. The length of the CDR3 is 15 residues. The V and J ends lost 5 bases and 7 bases, in that order; junction bases with no gene match: 12. Germline CDR1 MNHEY, CDR2 SVGAGI. Material: lung tumor tissue. The chain is built from TRBV6-5 and TRBJ1-1; 8 nucleotides line up with TRBD1. This TCR was sampled from a man between 60 and 75 years old with non-small cell lung cancer. CDR3 region: CASSRPQGERFEAFF. Here the CDR3 DNA reads TGTGCCAGCAGTCGCCCACAGGGGGAAAGGTTTGAAGCTTTCTTT.